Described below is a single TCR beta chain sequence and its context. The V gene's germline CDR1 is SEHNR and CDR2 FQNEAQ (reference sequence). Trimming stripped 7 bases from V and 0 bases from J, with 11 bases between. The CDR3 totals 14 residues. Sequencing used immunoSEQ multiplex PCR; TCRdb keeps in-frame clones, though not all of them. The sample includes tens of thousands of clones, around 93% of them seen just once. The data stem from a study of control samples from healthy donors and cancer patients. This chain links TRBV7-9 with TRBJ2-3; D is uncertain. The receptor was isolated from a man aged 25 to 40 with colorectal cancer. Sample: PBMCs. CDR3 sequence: CASIRSPSTDTQYF. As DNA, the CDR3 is TGTGCCAGCATCCGTTCACCTAGCACAGATACGCAGTATTTT.